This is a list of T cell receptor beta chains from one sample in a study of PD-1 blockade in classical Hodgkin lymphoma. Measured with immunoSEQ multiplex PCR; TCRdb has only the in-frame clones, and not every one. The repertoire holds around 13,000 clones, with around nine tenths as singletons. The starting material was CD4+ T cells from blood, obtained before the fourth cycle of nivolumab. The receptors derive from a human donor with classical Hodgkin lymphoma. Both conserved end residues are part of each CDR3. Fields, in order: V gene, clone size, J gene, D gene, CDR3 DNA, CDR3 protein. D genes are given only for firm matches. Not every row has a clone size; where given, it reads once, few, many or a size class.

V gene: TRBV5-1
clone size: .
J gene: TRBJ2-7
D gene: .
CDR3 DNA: TGCGCCAGCAGCTTTCCCAGGACGGGAATCTCGGGCGAGCAGTACTTC
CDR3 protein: CASSFPRTGISGEQYF

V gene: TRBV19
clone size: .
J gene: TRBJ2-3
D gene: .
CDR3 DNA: TGTGCCAGTAGTCCTCAGGGTCCAGATACGCAGTATTTT
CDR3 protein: CASSPQGPDTQYF

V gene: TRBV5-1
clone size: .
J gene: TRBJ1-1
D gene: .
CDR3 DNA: TGCGCCAGCAGCTTGTACCACCAAGGGCTCGCTGAAGCTTTCTTT
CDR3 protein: CASSLYHQGLAEAFF

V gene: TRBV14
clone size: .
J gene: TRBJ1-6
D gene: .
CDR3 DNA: TGTGCCAGCAGCCTACAGGGCTGGTATAATTCACCCCTCCACTTT
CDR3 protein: CASSLQGWYNSPLHF

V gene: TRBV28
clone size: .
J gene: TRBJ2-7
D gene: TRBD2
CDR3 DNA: TGTGCCACTTCGATAGCGGGAGGGATGTCCTACGAGCAGTACTTC
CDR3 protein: CATSIAGGMSYEQYF

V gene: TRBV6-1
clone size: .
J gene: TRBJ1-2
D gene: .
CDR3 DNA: TGTGCCAGCAGTGGATCCGGGGGGCATGGCTACACCTTC
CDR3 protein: CASSGSGGHGYTF

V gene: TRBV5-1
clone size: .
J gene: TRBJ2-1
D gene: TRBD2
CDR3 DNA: TGCGCCAGCAGCTTGGCCGGGACTAGCGGGTACAATGAGCAGTTCTTC
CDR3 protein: CASSLAGTSGYNEQFF

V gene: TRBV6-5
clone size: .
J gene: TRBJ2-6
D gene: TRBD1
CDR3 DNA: TGTGCCAGCAGACGGGACAGCTCTGGGGCCAACGTCCTGACTTTC
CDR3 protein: CASRRDSSGANVLTF

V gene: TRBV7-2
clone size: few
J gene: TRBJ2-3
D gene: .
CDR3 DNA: TGTGCCAGCAGGACGAGGGCCCCAGGAGATACGCAGTATTTT
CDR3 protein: CASRTRAPGDTQYF

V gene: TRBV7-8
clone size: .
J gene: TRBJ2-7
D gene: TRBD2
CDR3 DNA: TGTGCCAGCAGCTTACTGGGACTAGCTTCGACCTACGAGCAGTACTTC
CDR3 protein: CASSLLGLASTYEQYF

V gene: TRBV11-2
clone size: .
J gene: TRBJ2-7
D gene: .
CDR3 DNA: TGTGCCAGCAGCCTCAACCCCGGGACTGTCTACGAGCAGTACTTC
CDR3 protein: CASSLNPGTVYEQYF

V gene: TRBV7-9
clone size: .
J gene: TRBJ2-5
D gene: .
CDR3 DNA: TGTGCCAGCAGTCCTGGGAATCGCCGAGAGACCCAGTACTTC
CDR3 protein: CASSPGNRRETQYF

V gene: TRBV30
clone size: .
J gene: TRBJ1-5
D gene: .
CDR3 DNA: TGTGCCTGGAGTGTACGGAGCAATCAGCCCCAGCATTTT
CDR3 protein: CAWSVRSNQPQHF

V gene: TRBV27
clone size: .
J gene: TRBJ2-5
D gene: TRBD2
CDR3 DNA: TGTGCCAGCAGTTTACTAGCGGGGACAGAGACCCAGTACTTC
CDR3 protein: CASSLLAGTETQYF

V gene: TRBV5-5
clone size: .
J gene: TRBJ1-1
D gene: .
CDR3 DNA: TGTGCCAGCAGCCCGCGGACGCCTAAGGTATCCCAGAACACTGAAGCTTTCTTT
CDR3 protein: CASSPRTPKVSQNTEAFF

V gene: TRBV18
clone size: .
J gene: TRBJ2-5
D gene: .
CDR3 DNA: TGTGCCAGCTCACCTCCCCTTCCTGCCCCTTCAGAGACCCAGTACTTC
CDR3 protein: CASSPPLPAPSETQYF

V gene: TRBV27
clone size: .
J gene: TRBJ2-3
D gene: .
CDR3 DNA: TGTGCCAGCAGTACCTACACAGATACGCAGTATTTT
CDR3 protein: CASSTYTDTQYF

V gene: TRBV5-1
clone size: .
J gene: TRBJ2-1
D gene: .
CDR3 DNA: TGCGCCAGCAGCCCAGGAATTCTCGGCAACAATGAGCAGTTCTTC
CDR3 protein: CASSPGILGNNEQFF

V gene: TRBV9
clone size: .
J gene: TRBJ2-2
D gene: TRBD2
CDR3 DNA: TGTGCCAGCAGCGGACTAGCGGGGGGCACCGGGGAGCTGTTTTTT
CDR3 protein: CASSGLAGGTGELFF

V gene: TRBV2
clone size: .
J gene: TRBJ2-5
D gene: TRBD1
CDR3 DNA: TGTGCCAGCAGTGCTGACAGGGGGCCCCCGGGGGAGACCCAGTACTTC
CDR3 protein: CASSADRGPPGETQYF

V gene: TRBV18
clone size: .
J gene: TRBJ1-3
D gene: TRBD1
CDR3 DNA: TGTGCCAGCTCCGGGACAGGGATCGGCTCTGGAAACACCATATATTTT
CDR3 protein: CASSGTGIGSGNTIYF

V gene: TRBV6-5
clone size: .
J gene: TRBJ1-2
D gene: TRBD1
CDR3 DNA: TGTGCCAGCAGTCCCGGACAGGGGGTACCTGGCTACACCTTC
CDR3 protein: CASSPGQGVPGYTF

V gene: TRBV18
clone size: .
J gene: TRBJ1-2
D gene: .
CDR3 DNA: TGTGCCAGCTCATCTGGGATCTATGGCTACACCTTC
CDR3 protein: CASSSGIYGYTF

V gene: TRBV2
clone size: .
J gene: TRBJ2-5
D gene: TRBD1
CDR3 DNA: TGTGCCAGCAGTACCGATGCCGGGACAAGGGGGACAGGAGGCGGGGAGACCCAGTACTTC
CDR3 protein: CASSTDAGTRGTGGGETQYF

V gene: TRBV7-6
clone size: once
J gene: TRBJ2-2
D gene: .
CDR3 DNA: TGTGCCAGCAGGCGATCCGGGACTAACACCGGGGAGCTGTTTTTT
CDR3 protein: CASRRSGTNTGELFF